This T cell receptor (beta chain) emerged from a study of Tregs in tolerant kidney transplant recipients. Looking at the study overall: Sorting of CD4+CD25+CD127- cells followed approximately 3-day belatacept mixed lymphocyte reactions, sometimes with roughly 5-day graft donor restimulation.

The CDR3 runs to 18 residues. The germline gives CDR1 SGHKS, CDR2 YYEKEE (reference sequence). V lost 5 bases and J lost 2; bases outside the gene matches: 16. A note on this clone: Its antigen is still unknown.

TCRdb's copy holds only in-frame clones and misses some; the assay was immunoSEQ multiplex PCR. In the table there are 15,000 to 20,000 clones, around 66% of which are singletons. Findings and caveats of the study: Findings come from small patient numbers and require larger validation. Expanding Tregs on activated donor B cells appeared to best identify donor-specific TCRbeta clones. Biological reproducibility was not directly addressed in this study.

The V and J genes are TRBV5-5 and TRBJ1-1; 9 bases map to TRBD1. The clonotype originates from a human donor in good health. Sequencing used Tregs from blood cultured with allogeneic cells. The CDR3 protein is CASRKPGQGPRSNTEAFF. The CDR3 DNA sequence: TGTGCCAGCAGAAAACCGGGACAGGGTCCCCGGAGTAACACTGAAGCTTTCTTT.